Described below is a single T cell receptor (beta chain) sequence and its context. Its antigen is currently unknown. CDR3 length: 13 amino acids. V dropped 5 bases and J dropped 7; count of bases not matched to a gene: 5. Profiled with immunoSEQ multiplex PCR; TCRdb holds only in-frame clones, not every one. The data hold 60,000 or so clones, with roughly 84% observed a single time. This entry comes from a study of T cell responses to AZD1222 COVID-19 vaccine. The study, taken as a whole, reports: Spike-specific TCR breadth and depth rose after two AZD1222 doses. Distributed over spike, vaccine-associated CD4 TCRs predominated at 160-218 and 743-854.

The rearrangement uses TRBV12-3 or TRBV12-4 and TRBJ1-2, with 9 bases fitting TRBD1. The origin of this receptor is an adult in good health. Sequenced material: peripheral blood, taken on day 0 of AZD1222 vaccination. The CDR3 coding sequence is TGTGCCAGCAGTCTACAGGGGGCTGGTGGCTACACCTTC. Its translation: CASSLQGAGGYTF.